This T cell receptor (beta chain) was identified during a study of T cells after yellow fever vaccination. Findings and caveats of the study: Sorted memory subsets on day 0 lacked detectable levels of almost all vaccine-responding clonotypes. Across the CD4 and CD8 compartments, a small share of clonotypes was present in both.

V lost 0 bases to trimming and J lost 4 bases, with 9 bases between them. The CDR3 extends over 14 amino acids. Germline assignment: CDR1 MNHEY and CDR2 SVGAGI. This clonotype was observed many times. Universal primer sites and UMIs were introduced during 5'RACE template-switching synthesis of TCR cDNA. TCRdb itself ran the 5' RACE reads through MiXCR, one entry per CDR3 protein. This table has tens of thousands of distinct CDR3 sequences, roughly 5.6% appearing once. The V call is TRBV6-5, the J call TRBJ2-5; perhaps TRBD1 as D (6 bases). The starting material was PBMCs, either bulk or a sorted T-cell subset (CD4+, CD8+, memory, or dextramer-sorted; not recorded which), obtained about 49 days after the first yellow fever vaccination. The receptor's source is a man younger than 35 who received the YFV17D yellow fever vaccine. The CDR3 DNA reads TGTGCCAGCAGTTACTCGGGCAGGGGAGAGACCCAGTACTTC. This sequence encodes CASSYSGRGETQYF.